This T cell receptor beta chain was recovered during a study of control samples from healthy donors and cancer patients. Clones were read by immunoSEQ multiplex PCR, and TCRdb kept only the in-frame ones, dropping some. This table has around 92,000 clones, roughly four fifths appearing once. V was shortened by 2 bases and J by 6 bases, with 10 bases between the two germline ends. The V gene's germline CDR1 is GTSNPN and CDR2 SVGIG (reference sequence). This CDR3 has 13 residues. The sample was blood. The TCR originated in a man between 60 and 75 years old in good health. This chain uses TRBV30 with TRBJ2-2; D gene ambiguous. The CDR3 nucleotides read TGTGCCTGGAGTACGGGTATCTCCGGGGAGCTGTTTTTT. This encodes CAWSTGISGELFF. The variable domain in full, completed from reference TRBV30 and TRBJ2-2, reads SQTIHQWPATLVQPVGSPLSLECTVEGTSNPNLYWYRQAAGRGLQLLFYSVGIGQISSEVPQNLSASRPQDRQFILSSKKLLLSDSGFYLCAWSTGISGELFFGEGSRLTVL.